The TCR beta chain under discussion was sequenced for a study of T cells after yellow fever vaccination. Study-wide context: Preparation of the low-cell-number fractions used SMART-Seq v4 Ultra Low Input. Study conclusions and caveats: After the booster, 96% of CD4 and about nine tenths of CD8 primary-response clones were re-detected. Among all clonotypes, a small share was observed in both CD4 and CD8 compartments.

This clonotype was recorded many times. Its antigen is still unknown. Between the trimmed V and J ends, which lost 5 bases and 6 bases, there was a span of 17 bases. Germline CDR1 reads SGHTA; CDR2 reads FQGNSA. CDR3 size: 15 residues. A single record per CDR3 protein comes from TCRdb applying MiXCR to the 5' RACE reads. The sample records some 300,000 distinct CDR3 sequences, 8.7% being singletons. This receptor was obtained from a man between 18 and 29 years old who received the YFV17D yellow fever vaccine. Sample: CD4+ T cells sorted from PBMCs, taken 5 days after the yellow fever booster vaccination. This rearrangement joins TRBV7-2 to TRBJ2-1; a weak D match, TRBD2 (7 bases). The DNA for the CDR3 is TGTGCCAGCAGCATGTGGGGGGGGGCCGTCAATGAGCAGTTCTTC. Residues: CASSMWGGAVNEQFF.